These 27 T cell receptor beta chains were all obtained from the same sample, sequenced in a study of blood T cell repertoires in COVID-19. Method: immunoSEQ multiplex PCR; TCRdb's copy keeps in-frame clones and lacks some. The data hold over 65,000 clones, with 90% observed a single time. The sequenced sample consisted of peripheral blood. Source of these receptors: a human donor in a cohort sampled during active COVID-19.

V gene TRBV4-1 combines with J gene TRBJ2-7, with a tentative D call TRBD1 (6 bases). Trimming took 1 base from V and 2 from J, leaving 12 bases between them. The length of the CDR3 is 15 residues. From germline, CDR1 is MGHRA and CDR2 YSYEKL. The CDR3 loop is CASSQVVQGPYEQYF. CDR3 coding DNA: TGCGCCAGCAGCCAAGTCGTACAGGGTCCCTACGAGCAGTACTTC.

This clone has more than one count but fewer than ten. In DNA, the CDR3 is TGTGCCAGCAGTCCCGGGACAGGGGTAAGAGATGGCTACACCTTC. This sequence encodes CASSPGTGVRDGYTF. The V gene is TRBV28, the J gene TRBJ1-2; 10 bases are shared with TRBD1. J lost 6 bases, V lost 5 bases, and 9 bases had no gene match. Germline V lookup: CDR1 MDHEN, CDR2 SYDVKM. The CDR3 consists of 15 residues.

V gene TRBV30 combines with J gene TRBJ2-3; 9 bases line up with TRBD2. Losses at the gene ends were 0 bases for V and 6 bases for J; bases not matched to a gene: 7. CDR3 length equals 15 residues. The V gene's germline CDR1 is GTSNPN and CDR2 SVGIG (reference sequence). The CDR3: CAWSVLLAGRDTQYF. The CDR3 DNA sequence: TGTGCCTGGAGTGTACTGCTAGCGGGAAGGGATACGCAGTATTTT.

This rearrangement joins TRBV4-1 to TRBJ2-7, with 7 bases lining up with TRBD1. Germline CDR1 and CDR2: MGHRA and YSYEKL. This CDR3 comprises 16 residues. V lost 0 bases, J lost 4 bases, and 9 bases stayed unmatched. This CDR3 reads CASSQDWTGGWYEQYF. CDR3 DNA sequence: TGCGCCAGCAGCCAAGATTGGACAGGCGGGTGGTACGAGCAGTACTTC.

A single count supports this clone. The V call is TRBV6-6, the J call TRBJ2-7, with D tentatively TRBD1 (6 bases). The CDR3 spans 14 residues. CDR1 MNHNY and CDR2 SVGAGI come from the germline V gene (reference sequence). V lost 2 bases to trimming and J lost 2 bases, with 10 bases between them. CDR3 region: CASSYGGQAYEQYF. The CDR3 DNA is TGTGCCAGCAGTTACGGGGGACAAGCCTACGAGCAGTACTTC.

J is TRBJ2-2 and V is TRBV18; D is unclear. The CDR3 length is 12 residues. The germline CDR1 and CDR2 sequences are KGHSH and LQKENI. Deletions cut 4 bases from V and 7 bases from J, with 7 bases between. CDR3 in DNA: TGTGCCAGCTCACACGAGGACGGGGAGCTGTTTTTT. Translated: CASSHEDGELFF.

The chain couples TRBV7-2 to TRBJ2-1; 14 positions match TRBD2. The germline gives CDR1 SGHTA, CDR2 FQGNSA. V shed 5 bases, J shed 6 bases, and the junction held 9 bases outside the gene matches. The CDR3 has 17 amino acids. The CDR3 DNA reads as TGTGCCAGCAGCCCTAAGGGACTAGCGGGAGTTGGCAATGAGCAGTTCTTC. It yields the protein CASSPKGLAGVGNEQFF.

V is TRBV7-9 and J is TRBJ2-1; TRBD2 aligns across 10 bases. V gave up 1 base and J gave up 3 bases; unmatched junction bases: 3. From germline, CDR1 is SEHNR and CDR2 FQNEAQ (reference sequence). This CDR3 spans 16 amino acids. CDR3 protein: CASSLGAGGFYNEQFF. The CDR3 DNA is TGTGCCAGCAGCTTAGGAGCGGGAGGGTTCTACAATGAGCAGTTCTTC.

CDR3 DNA: TGTGCCAGCAGCCTGAGGGACAGGGCTTTAGCTGAAGCTTTCTTT. Protein product: CASSLRDRALAEAFF. The chain has TRBV3-1 (or the pseudogene TRBV3-2) and TRBJ1-1, with TRBD1 matching 9 bases. CDR3 length: 15 amino acids. V shed 4 bases, J shed 6 bases, and the junction held 9 bases outside the gene matches. Germline CDR1 and CDR2: LGHDT and YNNKEL (reference sequence).

This chain uses TRBV9 with TRBJ2-7; no reliable D call. The germline V and J ends were trimmed by 3 bases and 0 bases, with 10 bases remaining between them. CDR1 SGDLS and CDR2 YYNGEE come from the germline V gene. This CDR3 is 14 amino acids long. The CDR3: CASSANPGSYEQYF. The CDR3 coding sequence is TGTGCCAGCAGCGCCAACCCCGGCTCCTACGAGCAGTACTTC.

This sequence joins TRBV24-1 and TRBJ1-2, with D possibly matching TRBD1 (6 bases). Germline-derived CDR1 and CDR2 are KGHDR and SFDVKD. The CDR3 loop spans 13 amino acids. With 6 bases removed from V and 3 bases from J, the gap between germline ends came to 10 bases. Here the CDR3 reads CATSRGQHYGYTF. The CDR3 bases are TGTGCCACCAGTCGGGGACAACACTATGGCTACACCTTC.

This sequence joins TRBV7-9 and TRBJ1-2, with TRBD1 matching 9 bases. The CDR3 sequence is 15 residues long. The V gene's germline CDR1 is SEHNR and CDR2 FQNEAQ (reference sequence). J was trimmed by 4 bases and V by 2 bases; bases with no gene match: 5. CDR3 amino acids: CASSLSGTGIYGYTF. CDR3 nucleotides: TGTGCCAGCAGCTTATCGGGGACAGGGATCTATGGCTACACCTTC.

This clone appeared a few times. V and J are TRBV5-4 and TRBJ1-6; 8 bases match TRBD1. V lost 5 bases, J lost 6 bases, and 13 bases stayed unmatched. Germline lookup yields CDR1 SGHNT and CDR2 YYREEE (reference sequence). This CDR3 is built from 17 residues. The CDR3 region is CASSSRTGRGSNSPLHF. Written as DNA, the CDR3 is TGTGCCAGCAGTTCAAGGACAGGGAGGGGGAGTAATTCACCCCTCCACTTT.

The J gene is TRBJ2-3, the V gene TRBV7-6, with 14 bases aligning to TRBD2. V dropped 5 bases and J dropped 4; count of bases not matched to a gene: 5. This CDR3 is 16 amino acids long. Per germline, CDR1 SGHVS and CDR2 FNYEAQ. The CDR3 DNA reads as TGTGCCAGCAGCCAGGGACTAGCGGGAGATGCAGATACGCAGTATTTT. Translated, it gives CASSQGLAGDADTQYF.

This chain links TRBV3-1 (or the pseudogene TRBV3-2) with TRBJ2-3; TRBD2 matches at 13 bases. The CDR3 runs 18 residues. Germline loops: CDR1 LGHDT, CDR2 YNNKEL (reference sequence). The ends lost 4 bases at V and 0 bases at J; junction bases unmatched: 7. The CDR3 reads CASSRMTSGRSSTDTQYF. CDR3 DNA sequence: TGTGCCAGCAGCCGGATGACTAGCGGGAGGAGTAGCACAGATACGCAGTATTTT.

The chain combines TRBV3-1 (or the pseudogene TRBV3-2) with TRBJ1-4, with D perhaps TRBD1 (5 bases). CDR1 is LGHDT and CDR2 is YNNKEL in the germline V gene (reference sequence). There are 17 residues in the CDR3. The germline V and J ends were trimmed by 0 bases and 1 base, with 12 bases remaining between them. As DNA, the CDR3 is TGTGCCAGCAGCCAAGATTGGGGCCGCCTAACTAATGAAAAACTGTTTTTT. This translates into CASSQDWGRLTNEKLFF.

This clone has just one count. The rearrangement links TRBV19 to TRBJ2-7; TRBD1 matches 7 bases. Germline V gene sequence: CDR1 LNHDA, CDR2 SQIVND (reference sequence). V shed 5 bases and J 3 bases; nucleotides not matched to a gene: 4. The CDR3 is 13 amino acids. The CDR3 coding sequence is TGTGCCAGTAGTTCGGGACAGAACTACGAGCAGTACTTC. Its translation: CASSSGQNYEQYF.

This clone showed up just a few times. The chain couples TRBV9 to TRBJ1-5; D is possibly TRBD1 (5 bases). This CDR3 is 14 amino acids long. CDR1 is SGDLS and CDR2 is YYNGEE in the germline V gene. Deletions cut 0 bases from V and 9 bases from J, with 13 bases between. CDR3 loop: CASSVGGGSGPQHF. The CDR3 DNA reads as TGTGCCAGCAGCGTAGGCGGGGGGTCGGGGCCCCAGCATTTT.

This clone was detected only once. The rearrangement joins TRBV4-2 to TRBJ2-3; 8 positions match TRBD2. Germline V lookup: CDR1 LGHNA, CDR2 YNFKEQ. The CDR3 loop spans 17 amino acids. V shed 1 base, J shed 5 bases, and the junction held 11 bases outside the gene matches. CDR3 coding DNA: TGTGCCAGCAGCCAAGTTGTCGGGAGGGCCGTAGGAGATACGCAGTATTTT. This sequence encodes CASSQVVGRAVGDTQYF.

This clone was recorded only once. For the CDR3, the DNA is TGTGCCATCAGTGAGTCGACCGGGACAAATAATTCACCCCTCCACTTT. It is translated as CAISESTGTNNSPLHF. The rearrangement links TRBV10-3 to TRBJ1-6; TRBD1 might be the D (6 bases). Germline V gives CDR1 ENHRY, CDR2 SYGVKD. Trimming took off 0 bases at V and 5 bases at J, with 11 bases between the two ends. CDR3 length equals 16 residues.

About this clone: The sample has other DNA sequences that encode this CDR3 too. The gene calls are TRBV27 and TRBJ1-1; no clear D. Germline V gives CDR1 MNHEY, CDR2 SMNVEV (reference sequence). The V end lost 3 bases, the J end lost 1 base, and 6 bases lay between the germline ends. CDR3 length: 13 residues. CDR3 in DNA: TGTGCCAGCAGTTTGACGGGGAACACTGAAGCTTTCTTT. It codes for CASSLTGNTEAFF.

This sequence joins TRBV18 and TRBJ2-7, with D uncertain. Trimming left V 5 bases short and J 2 bases short, with 10 bases between. Germline values: CDR1 KGHSH, CDR2 LQKENI. This CDR3 is built from 13 residues. The CDR3 sequence is CASSVLPTYEQYF. The CDR3 nucleotides read TGTGCCAGCTCAGTACTACCTACCTACGAGCAGTACTTC.

The chain couples TRBV5-1 to TRBJ2-7; D is undetermined. The V gene's germline CDR1 is SGHRS and CDR2 YFSETQ. With 0 bases removed from V and 0 bases from J, the gap between germline ends came to 7 bases. There are 14 residues in the CDR3. The CDR3 protein is CASSLVSGSYEQYF. In nucleotides, the CDR3 is TGCGCCAGCAGCTTGGTTTCCGGCTCCTACGAGCAGTACTTC.

DNA of the CDR3: TGTGCCAGCACCGGGACTAGCGGGGCCTCCTACAATGAGCAGTTCTTC. It is translated as CASTGTSGASYNEQFF. The rearrangement joins TRBV6-6 to TRBJ2-1, with 13 bases aligning to TRBD2. The CDR3 has 16 amino acids. J lost 0 bases, V lost 7 bases, and 3 bases had no gene match. From germline, CDR1 is MNHNY and CDR2 SVGAGI (reference sequence).

V is TRBV18 and J is TRBJ2-7, with D possibly matching TRBD1 (6 bases). CDR1 and CDR2 from the germline V gene are KGHSH and LQKENI. V was cut by 1 base and J by 4 bases, with 8 bases left in between. CDR3 length equals 13 residues. CDR3 sequence: CASSPRTEYEQYF. CDR3 DNA sequence: TGTGCCAGCTCACCACGGACAGAATACGAGCAGTACTTC.

This clone came up a few times. The chain recombines TRBV5-1 with TRBJ2-3; the match to TRBD1 covers 7 bases. Trimming took 4 bases from V and 0 from J; bases not matched to a gene: 2. Looked up from germline, CDR1 is SGHRS and CDR2 is YFSETQ. The CDR3 is 14 amino acids. The CDR3 coding sequence is TGCGCCAGCAGCCCGGGACAGAGCACAGATACGCAGTATTTT. Translated, it gives CASSPGQSTDTQYF.

The chain combines TRBV10-3 with TRBJ2-7; D unresolved. This CDR3 spans 14 amino acids. Germline-derived CDR1 and CDR2 are ENHRY and SYGVKD. Trimming pared 0 bases from V and 4 bases from J, leaving 10 bases between. CDR3 sequence: CAISESSPVYEQYF. The CDR3 DNA reads TGTGCCATCAGTGAGTCGAGTCCGGTGTACGAGCAGTACTTC.